These 27 T cell receptor beta chains share one sample of origin, sequenced in a study of response to subunit inactivated influenza vaccine. TCRdb re-called the RT-PCR reads with MiXCR, one entry per CDR3 protein. The table includes over 400,000 distinct CDR3 sequences, approximately 9.9% detected once. This specimen consisted of PBMCs from blood, obtained about 40 days after vaccination. The receptors stem from a man aged 50 to 60 who received an inactivated influenza vaccine.

The chain has TRBV5-5 and TRBJ2-7; D remains ambiguous. The germline CDR1 and CDR2 sequences are SGHKS and YYEKEE (reference sequence). The ends were cut back, 3 bases at V and 6 bases at J, with 13 bases in the middle. CDR3 size: 13 residues. The CDR3 spells CASSWARVAEQYF. Written as DNA, the CDR3 is TGTGCCAGCAGCTGGGCAAGGGTCGCCGAGCAGTACTTC.

This clonotype turned up a few times. The chain links TRBV20-1 to TRBJ1-1, with D possibly being TRBD1 (5 bases). There are 13 residues in the CDR3. In germline, CDR1 is DFQATT, CDR2 SNEGSKA (reference sequence). Trimming took 7 bases from V and 4 from J, leaving 16 bases between them. The CDR3 here is CSVPRGGSTEAFF. CDR3 DNA sequence: TGCAGTGTACCTCGGGGGGGGAGCACTGAAGCTTTCTTT.

This chain links TRBV4-3 with TRBJ1-6; TRBD1 is a possible D gene (5 bases). With 0 bases removed from V and 8 bases from J, the gap between germline ends came to 11 bases. In germline, CDR1 is LGHNA, CDR2 YSLEER. The CDR3 has 15 residues. The CDR3 nucleotides read TGCGCCAGCAGCCAAGATCTTCAGGGAGATTCACCCCTCCACTTT. It translates to CASSQDLQGDSPLHF.

The V and J genes are TRBV15 and TRBJ2-5, with D unclear. Germline values: CDR1 LNHNV, CDR2 YYDKDF (reference sequence). V was cut by 2 bases and J by 4 bases, with 5 bases left in between. This CDR3 region has 12 residues. This CDR3 is CATSRRGETQYF. CDR3 coding DNA: TGTGCCACCAGCAGAAGAGGAGAGACCCAGTACTTC.

This clonotype came up a few times. J is TRBJ1-4 and V is TRBV5-5, with 9 bases aligning to TRBD1. The V segment lost 4 bases and the J segment 8 bases; nucleotides outside the gene matches: 12. CDR1 is SGHKS, CDR2 YYEKEE, per germline (reference sequence). The CDR3 runs to 16 residues. The DNA for the CDR3 is TGTGCCAGCAGCACTTCCTCCGGGACAGGGAGGGAAAAACTGTTTTTT. Its translation is CASSTSSGTGREKLFF.

In its sample, this clonotype was seen a few times. The chain recombines TRBV12-3 or TRBV12-4 with TRBJ2-3; TRBD2 might be the D (5 bases). V lost 7 bases, J lost 3 bases, and 20 bases lay in between. The CDR3 loop spans 16 amino acids. This chain's CDR3 is CASTLTGIRLTDTQYF. CDR3 nucleotides: TGTGCCAGCACCCTAACCGGGATACGACTAACAGATACGCAGTATTTT.

This clonotype occurred a few times. The chain is built from TRBV7-2 and TRBJ2-7, with no clear D. V shed 3 bases and J shed 3 bases, with 9 bases lying between them. Germline values: CDR1 SGHTA, CDR2 FQGNSA. There are 13 residues in the CDR3. CDR3 region: CASSFGSYYEQYF. The CDR3 coding sequence is TGTGCCAGCAGCTTTGGCAGCTACTACGAGCAGTACTTC.

This clonotype was counted many times. The chain links TRBV6-1 to TRBJ1-6; 9 bases are shared with TRBD1. Trimming cost V 6 bases and J 9 bases; bases outside gene matches: 3. Germline V gives CDR1 MNHNS, CDR2 SASEGT. There are 13 residues in the CDR3. The CDR3 DNA is TGTGCCAGCAGCTGGGGACAGGGTTCACCCCTCCACTTT. Its translation is CASSWGQGSPLHF.

The chain is built from TRBV4-1 and TRBJ2-1, with 12 bases that match TRBD2. This CDR3 has 18 amino acids. Germline V gene sequence: CDR1 MGHRA, CDR2 YSYEKL. V lost 5 bases to trimming and J lost 2 bases; unmatched junction nucleotides: 10. The CDR3 coding sequence is TGCGCCAGCAGCGCGGGACTAGCGGGCGAGAACGCCTACAATGAGCAGTTCTTC. Its translation is CASSAGLAGENAYNEQFF.

The J gene is TRBJ2-1, the V gene TRBV10-3, with 13 bases fitting TRBD2. The J segment lost 3 bases and the V segment lost 7 bases, leaving 6 bases of the junction unmatched. The germline CDR1 and CDR2 sequences are ENHRY and SYGVKD. CDR3 size: 16 residues. The DNA of the CDR3 is TGTGCCATCACCCGGACTAGCGGGAGAAGCTACAATGAGCAGTTCTTC. Translation gives CAITRTSGRSYNEQFF.

This sequence joins TRBV5-5 and TRBJ1-2; D not certain. The CDR3 spans 16 residues. Trimming removed 4 bases at V and 0 bases at J, with 16 bases between. From germline, CDR1 is SGHKS and CDR2 YYEKEE (reference sequence). Written as DNA, the CDR3 is TGTGCCAGCAGCCGCTTTTTTGCAGCTTCTAACTATGGCTACACCTTC. It codes for CASSRFFAASNYGYTF.

The chain has TRBV5-6 and TRBJ2-3; D gene unclear. V lost 1 base and J 2 bases, leaving 8 bases between the germline ends. The length of the CDR3 is 14 residues. Germline CDR1 reads SGHDT; CDR2 reads YYEEEE. DNA of the CDR3: TGTGCCAGCAGCTTGAAGACTTTCACAGATACGCAGTATTTT. This gives the protein CASSLKTFTDTQYF.

In its sample, this clonotype was seen many times. For the CDR3, the DNA is TGTGCCAGCAGCTCATGGAAGTGGTACCAAGAGACCCAGTACTTC. Encoded protein: CASSSWKWYQETQYF. The chain has TRBV7-2 and TRBJ2-5; no clear D gene. This CDR3 is built from 15 residues. Looked up from germline, CDR1 is SGHTA and CDR2 is FQGNSA. V shed 4 bases and J shed 0 bases, with 12 bases lying between them.

The rearrangement uses TRBV12-3 or TRBV12-4 and TRBJ2-5; the match to TRBD1 covers 7 bases. The J segment lost 3 bases and the V segment lost 8 bases, leaving 6 bases of the junction unmatched. CDR3 length: 13 amino acids. CDR3: CASCRDSKETQYF. The CDR3 nucleotides read TGTGCCAGCTGCCGGGACAGTAAAGAGACCCAGTACTTC.

CDR3 sequence: CASSPEAHTDTQYF. CDR3 coding DNA: TGCGCCAGCAGCCCAGAGGCCCACACAGATACGCAGTATTTT. The chain combines TRBV4-1 with TRBJ2-3; D is ambiguous. Germline-derived CDR1 and CDR2 are MGHRA and YSYEKL. The CDR3 sequence is 14 residues long. V shed 4 bases and J shed 2 bases, with 10 bases lying between them.

The rearrangement joins TRBV7-2 to TRBJ2-1, with no clear D. V lost 0 bases to trimming and J lost 1 base, with 10 bases between them. The V gene's germline CDR1 is SGHTA and CDR2 FQGNSA. The CDR3 extends over 16 amino acids. CDR3 DNA: TGTGCCAGCAGCTTAGCTGTCGCCTCGTCCTACAATGAGCAGTTCTTC. Its protein product is CASSLAVASSYNEQFF.

This clonotype has at least ten counts. The chain links TRBV5-1 to TRBJ2-7, with 8 bases fitting TRBD2. Trimming at V came to 4 bases and at J to 2 bases, leaving 11 bases not matched to a gene. Per germline, CDR1 SGHRS and CDR2 YFSETQ. This CDR3 has 16 amino acids. CDR3 sequence (DNA): TGCGCCAGCAGCGACAAGGCTAGCGGGCTTACCTACGAGCAGTACTTC. This sequence encodes CASSDKASGLTYEQYF.

Ten or more counts support this clonotype. The V call is TRBV7-2, the J call TRBJ1-1; unclear D gene. CDR3 size: 14 residues. CDR1 is SGHTA, CDR2 FQGNSA, per germline. The ends were cut back, 5 bases at V and 6 bases at J, with 16 bases in the middle. CDR3 protein: CASSPDYVRPEAFF. The CDR3 DNA reads as TGTGCCAGCAGCCCGGATTACGTCCGCCCTGAAGCTTTCTTT.

This clonotype has more than one count but fewer than ten. The chain employs TRBV9 and TRBJ2-1; 7 nucleotides line up with TRBD1. This CDR3 contains 15 residues. Per the germline V gene, CDR1 is SGDLS and CDR2 is YYNGEE. V gave up 0 bases and J gave up 5 bases; unmatched junction bases: 5. CDR3 bases: TGTGCCAGCAGCGTAGACAGGGGCGAGGACAATGAGCAGTTCTTC. Translated, it gives CASSVDRGEDNEQFF.

This clonotype turned up a few times. J is TRBJ2-1 and V is TRBV14, with D possibly being TRBD2 (5 bases). CDR1 SGHDN and CDR2 FVKESK come from the germline V gene. V lost 3 bases, J lost 9 bases, and 12 bases lay in between. This CDR3 is built from 13 residues. The CDR3: CASSHPGGFEQFF. The CDR3 region has the DNA TGTGCCAGCAGCCATCCCGGAGGATTTGAGCAGTTCTTC.

This clonotype was counted only a few times. This chain connects TRBV14 to TRBJ1-5; D unclear. CDR1 SGHDN and CDR2 FVKESK come from the germline V gene. V gave up 4 bases and J gave up 7 bases, with 8 bases separating them. The CDR3 consists of 12 residues. The CDR3 reads CASSRTRQPQHF. For the CDR3, the DNA is TGTGCCAGCAGCCGAACGCGACAGCCCCAGCATTTT.

This clonotype has more than one count but fewer than ten. This chain connects TRBV12-3 or TRBV12-4 to TRBJ2-2, with a weak D call TRBD1 (5 bases). V was shortened by 7 bases and J by 4 bases, with 10 bases between the two germline ends. The length of the CDR3 is 13 residues. The CDR3 bases are TGTGCCAGCACCCTAGGGGCCACCGGGGAGCTGTTTTTT. It encodes CASTLGATGELFF.

The chain couples TRBV18 to TRBJ2-7, with 8 nucleotides matching TRBD1. CDR3 length equals 15 residues. Unmatched junction bases numbered 8, after V lost 3 bases and J lost 4 bases. Germline values: CDR1 KGHSH, CDR2 LQKENI. Here the CDR3 DNA reads TGTGCCAGCTCACCTTTACAGGGGGTTGTATACGAGCAGTACTTC. It is translated as CASSPLQGVVYEQYF. Supplemented by reference TRBV18 and TRBJ2-7, the full variable domain reads NAGVMQNPRHLVRRRGQEARLRCSPMKGHSHVYWYRQLPEEGLKFMVYLQKENIIDESGMPKERFSAEFPKEGPSILRIQQVVRGDSAAYFCASSPLQGVVYEQYFGPGTRLTVT.

The chain links TRBV20-1 to TRBJ1-4; perhaps TRBD1 as D (6 bases). Germline V CDR1 and CDR2: DFQATT, SNEGSKA (reference sequence). With 3 bases removed from V and 6 bases from J, the gap between germline ends came to 17 bases. The CDR3 spans 15 residues. The CDR3 sequence: CSARPLDRLDEKLFF. The CDR3, as DNA: TGCAGTGCTAGGCCCCTTGACAGGTTGGATGAAAAACTGTTTTTT.

The V gene is TRBV9, the J gene TRBJ1-2, with D hard to call. This CDR3 contains 15 residues. Trimming removed 0 bases from V and 4 bases from J, with 13 bases in between. CDR1 is SGDLS, CDR2 YYNGEE, per germline. In DNA form, the CDR3 reads TGTGCCAGCAGCGTAGACTTTGGAGGGTTCTATGGCTACACCTTC. This gives the protein CASSVDFGGFYGYTF.

The chain carries TRBV7-2 and TRBJ2-7, with D perhaps matching TRBD1 (5 bases). This CDR3 is built from 13 residues. V was trimmed by 1 base and J by 6 bases, leaving 10 bases between them. CDR1 SGHTA and CDR2 FQGNSA come from the germline V gene. CDR3 loop: CASSLGAGFEQYF. In DNA, the CDR3 is TGTGCCAGCAGCTTAGGGGCAGGGTTCGAGCAGTACTTC.

This clonotype was detected ten times or more. The V gene is TRBV12-3 or TRBV12-4, the J gene TRBJ2-3; 10 positions match TRBD2. V dropped 2 bases and J dropped 5; count of bases not matched to a gene: 7. The CDR3 extends over 16 amino acids. CDR3: CASSLYTSGVLDTQYF. The CDR3 DNA follows: TGTGCCAGCAGTTTATATACTAGCGGGGTTTTAGATACGCAGTATTTT.